This TCR beta chain was recovered during a study of shared clonotypes between healthy human individuals. Study context: A couple of women and a few men aged 18 to 49 served as donors. General study points: The small donor group covered limited genetic and exposure diversity.

V shed 3 bases and J shed 4 bases, with 13 bases lying between them. The CDR3 is 14 amino acids. CDR1 is SGDLS, CDR2 YYNGEE, per germline. A roughly 220 ng quantity of DNA, approximately 29,000 T cell genomes, went into the sorted-subset replicate PCRs. Original processing methods: Filtering differed, since immunoSEQ gave only junction sequences and no quality scores. Sequenced by immunoSEQ multiplex PCR; TCRdb stores in-frame clones only, minus some. That table supplies the V and J calls and clone size; D and trimming were determined from the DNA. This sample has 500,000 to 700,000 clones, with 95% found just once. In regard to this clone: Its specificity is not known.

CD8 cells classed as naive were CD45RO-negative and positively selected for CCR7, excluding terminally differentiated effector memory CD45RA+ cells. The rearrangement links TRBV9 to TRBJ2-5, with D possibly called TRBD1 or TRBD2 (6 bases each). The receptor's source is a woman aged 30 to 39 in good health. The sequenced sample was naive CD8+ T cells sorted from blood. The DNA for the CDR3 is TGTGCCAGCAGCGGTAGCGGAGGGGGAGAGACCCAGTACTTC. The encoded protein is CASSGSGGGETQYF.